This T cell receptor beta chain was observed in a study of T cell responses to AZD1222 COVID-19 vaccine. Regarding the study as a whole: Donors in the cohort were predominantly white British and more often female, and clonal diversity was possibly underestimated. An increase in Spike-specific TCR breadth and depth was observed after two AZD1222 doses.

Germline-derived CDR1 and CDR2 are SGHTS and YDEGEE. The CDR3 covers 16 residues. The ends lost 4 bases at V and 4 bases at J; junction bases unmatched: 5. The data were produced by immunoSEQ multiplex PCR, yet TCRdb's version contains in-frame clones alone and is incomplete. The table includes fewer than 90,000 clones, roughly 90% detected once. About this clone itself: Its antigen remains unknown.

J is TRBJ2-3 and V is TRBV5-8, with 14 bases aligning to TRBD2. The TCR originated in an adult in good health. The sequences come from peripheral blood, collected on day 0 of AZD1222 vaccination. CDR3 sequence (DNA): TGTGCCAGCAGCCCGGGACTAGCGGGAGAGGCAGATACGCAGTATTTT. Translated, it gives CASSPGLAGEADTQYF. Drawing the rest from reference TRBV5-8 and TRBJ2-3, the complete variable domain is EAGVTQSPTHLIKTRGQQATLRCSPISGHTSVYWYQQALGLGLQFLLWYDEGEERNRGNFPPRFSGRQFPNYSSELNVNALELEDSALYLCASSPGLAGEADTQYFGPGTRLTVL.